The 5 T cell receptor beta chains below all came from one sample that was sequenced in a study of prognosis after radiotherapy for stage I lung cancer. CDR3 of TCR beta was amplified from genomic DNA via a two-round multiplex PCR. Every TRBV and TRBJ gene had its own specific primer in first-round PCR. Each CDR3 protein is one row after TCRdb ran MiXCR on the multiplex PCR reads. In the table there are 15,000 to 20,000 distinct CDR3 sequences, roughly 26% of which are singletons. The material sequenced was PBMCs, taken before or after stereotactic body radiation therapy (not recorded which). These TCRs come from a donor aged 50 or older with non-small cell lung cancer.

A few counts support this clonotype. With a far larger clone one base away, a read error is the likely cause. The DNA for the CDR3 is TGTGCCAGCAGTTACGTAGGGGGCTCCTACGATCAGTACTTC. Translated, it gives CASSYVGGSYDQYF. This chain uses TRBV6-9 with TRBJ2-7; TRBD1 matches 7 bases. This CDR3 spans 14 amino acids. Germline V CDR1 and CDR2: MNHGY, SVAAGI.

Only a few counts were recorded for this clonotype. This clone may be a read error of a much larger clone one base away. The V call is TRBV2, the J call TRBJ1-5; 10 bases agree with TRBD1. The ends lost 8 bases at V and 7 bases at J; junction bases unmatched: 5. Germline V gene data show CDR1 as SNHLY and CDR2 as FYNNEI. The CDR3 totals 13 residues. This CDR3 reads CASVGQGYQPQHF. The CDR3 nucleotides read TGTGCCAGCGTGGGACAGGGGTACCAGCCCCAGCATTTT.

In its sample, this clonotype was seen many times. The chain is built from TRBV28 and TRBJ2-5; tentative D call: TRBD1 (6 bases). The ends were cut back, 3 bases at V and 2 bases at J, with 13 bases in the middle. Germline V gene data show CDR1 as MDHEN and CDR2 as SYDVKM. The CDR3 is made up of 15 amino acids. This CDR3 reads CASSLDFDRQETQYF. CDR3 in DNA: TGTGCCAGCAGTTTGGACTTCGACAGGCAAGAGACCCAGTACTTC. Combining the CDR3 with reference TRBV28 and TRBJ2-5 gives the whole variable domain DVKVTQSSRYLVKRTGEKVFLECVQDMDHENMFWYRQDPGLGLRLIYFSYDVKMKEKGDIPEGYSVSREKKERFSLILESASTNQTSMYLCASSLDFDRQETQYFGPGTRLLVL.

The genes are TRBV6-1 and TRBJ1-1; TRBD1 is a possible D gene (6 bases). Germline loops: CDR1 MNHNS, CDR2 SASEGT. This CDR3 has 15 residues. V lost 5 bases and J 7 bases, leaving 20 bases between the germline ends. The chain's CDR3 is CASSNRDKGSDEAFF. The CDR3 region has the DNA TGTGCCAGCAGTAACCGGGACAAGGGGTCGGATGAAGCTTTCTTT.

The gene calls are TRBV7-2 and TRBJ2-7; D gene ambiguous. The length of the CDR3 is 15 residues. Between the trimmed V and J ends, which lost 2 bases and 1 base, there was a span of 12 bases. Per germline, CDR1 SGHTA and CDR2 FQGNSA. The CDR3 region has the DNA TGTGCCAGCAGCTTATTCGGTAGTGCTTCCTACGAGCAGTACTTC. This encodes CASSLFGSASYEQYF. Full variable domain (outside the CDR3, taken from reference TRBV7-2 and TRBJ2-7): GAGVSQSPSNKVTEKGKDVELRCDPISGHTALYWYRQSLGQGLEFLIYFQGNSAPDKSGLPSDRFSAERTGGSVSTLTIQRTQQEDSAVYLCASSLFGSASYEQYFGPGTRLTVT.